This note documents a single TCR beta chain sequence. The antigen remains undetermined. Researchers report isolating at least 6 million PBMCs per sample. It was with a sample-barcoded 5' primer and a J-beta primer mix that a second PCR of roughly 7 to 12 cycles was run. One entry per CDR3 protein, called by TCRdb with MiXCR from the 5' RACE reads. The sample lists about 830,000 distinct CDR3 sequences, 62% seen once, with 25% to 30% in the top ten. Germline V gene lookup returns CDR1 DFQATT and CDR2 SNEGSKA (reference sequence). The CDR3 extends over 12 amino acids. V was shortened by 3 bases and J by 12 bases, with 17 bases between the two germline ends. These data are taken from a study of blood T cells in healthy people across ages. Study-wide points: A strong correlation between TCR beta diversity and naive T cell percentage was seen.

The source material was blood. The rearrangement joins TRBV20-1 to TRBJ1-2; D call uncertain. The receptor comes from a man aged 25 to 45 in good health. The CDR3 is CSARAVPCEDTF. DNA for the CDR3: TGCAGTGCTAGGGCAGTCCCCTGTGAGGACACCTTC.